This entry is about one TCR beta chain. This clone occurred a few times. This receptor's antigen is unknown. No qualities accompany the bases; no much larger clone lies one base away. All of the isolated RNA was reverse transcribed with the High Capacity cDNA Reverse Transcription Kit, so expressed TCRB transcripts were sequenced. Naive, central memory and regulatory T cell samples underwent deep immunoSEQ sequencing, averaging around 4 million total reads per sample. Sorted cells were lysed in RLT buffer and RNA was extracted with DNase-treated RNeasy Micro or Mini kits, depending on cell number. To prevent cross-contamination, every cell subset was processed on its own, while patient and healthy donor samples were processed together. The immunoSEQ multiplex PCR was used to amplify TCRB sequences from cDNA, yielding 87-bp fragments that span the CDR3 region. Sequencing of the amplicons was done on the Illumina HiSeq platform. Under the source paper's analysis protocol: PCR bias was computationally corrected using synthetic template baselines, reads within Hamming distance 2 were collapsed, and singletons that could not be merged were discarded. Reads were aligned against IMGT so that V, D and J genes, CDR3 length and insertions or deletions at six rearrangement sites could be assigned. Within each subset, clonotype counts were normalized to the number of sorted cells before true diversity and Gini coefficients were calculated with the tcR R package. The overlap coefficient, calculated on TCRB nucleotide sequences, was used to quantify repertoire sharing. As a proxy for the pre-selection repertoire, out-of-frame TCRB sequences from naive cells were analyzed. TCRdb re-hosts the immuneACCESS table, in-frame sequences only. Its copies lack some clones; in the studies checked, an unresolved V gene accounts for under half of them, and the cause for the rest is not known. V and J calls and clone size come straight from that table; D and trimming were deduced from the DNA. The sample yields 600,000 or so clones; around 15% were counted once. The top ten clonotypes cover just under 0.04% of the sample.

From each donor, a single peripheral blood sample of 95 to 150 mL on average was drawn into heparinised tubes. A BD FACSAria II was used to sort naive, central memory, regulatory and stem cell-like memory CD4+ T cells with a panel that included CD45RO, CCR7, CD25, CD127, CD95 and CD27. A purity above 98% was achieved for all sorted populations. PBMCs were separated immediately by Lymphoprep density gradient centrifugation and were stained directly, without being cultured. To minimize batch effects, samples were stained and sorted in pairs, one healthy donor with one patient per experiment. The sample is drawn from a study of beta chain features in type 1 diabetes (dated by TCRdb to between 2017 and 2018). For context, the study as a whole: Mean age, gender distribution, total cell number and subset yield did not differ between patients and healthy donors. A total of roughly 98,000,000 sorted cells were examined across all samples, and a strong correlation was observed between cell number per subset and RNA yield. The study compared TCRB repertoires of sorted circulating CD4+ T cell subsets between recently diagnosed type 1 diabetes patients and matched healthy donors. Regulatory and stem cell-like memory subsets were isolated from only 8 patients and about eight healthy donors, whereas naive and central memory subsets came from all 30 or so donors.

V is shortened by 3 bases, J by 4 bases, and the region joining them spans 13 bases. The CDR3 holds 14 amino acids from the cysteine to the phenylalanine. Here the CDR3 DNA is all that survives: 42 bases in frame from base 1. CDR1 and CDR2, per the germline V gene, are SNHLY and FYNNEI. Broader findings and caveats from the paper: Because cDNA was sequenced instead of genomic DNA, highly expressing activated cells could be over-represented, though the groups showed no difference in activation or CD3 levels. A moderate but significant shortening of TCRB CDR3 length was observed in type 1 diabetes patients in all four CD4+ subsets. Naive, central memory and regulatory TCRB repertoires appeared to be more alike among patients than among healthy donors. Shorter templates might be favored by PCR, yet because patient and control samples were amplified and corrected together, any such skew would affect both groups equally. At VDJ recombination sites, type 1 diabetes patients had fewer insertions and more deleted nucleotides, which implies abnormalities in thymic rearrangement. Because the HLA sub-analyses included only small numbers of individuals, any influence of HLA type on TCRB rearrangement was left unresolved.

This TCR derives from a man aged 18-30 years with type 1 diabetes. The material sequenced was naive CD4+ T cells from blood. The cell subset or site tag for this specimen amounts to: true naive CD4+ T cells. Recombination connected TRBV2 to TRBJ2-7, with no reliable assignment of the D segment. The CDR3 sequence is CASSDAGPLYEQYF. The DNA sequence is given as TGTGCCAGCAGTGACGCCGGGCCCCTATACGAGCAGTACTTC.